This T cell receptor (beta chain) was captured in a study of long-term antiretroviral therapy in people with HIV. At survey level, the immunoSEQ assay was run in its v3.0 version. Profiling relied on immunoSEQ multiplex PCR, and the TCRdb table lists in-frame clones only, not all of them. The data contain about 21,000 clones, 79% of them singletons. V was cut by 0 bases and J by 0 bases, with 10 bases left in between. Germline-derived CDR1 and CDR2 are SGHRS and YFSETQ. This CDR3 comprises 17 residues. The rearrangement joins TRBV5-1 to TRBJ1-6, with D unclear. This clonotype was obtained from a woman aged 40 to 55 with HIV. The sample in question was unsorted PBMCs, obtained 4.1 years after starting antiretroviral therapy. The CDR3 is CASSLGQPSSYNSPLHF. CDR3 DNA: TGCGCCAGCAGCTTGGGGCAGCCCAGCTCCTATAATTCACCCCTCCACTTT.